This T cell receptor beta chain was recorded in a study of blood T cells in healthy people across ages (dated by TCRdb to the mid-2010s). For the study in its entirety: In model experiments, template switching captured roughly one uniquely barcoded TCR beta cDNA molecule for every two T cells. The study measured age-related changes in TCR beta repertoire diversity using deep sequencing normalized with unique cDNA molecular identifiers. Donors were grouped into four age groups: young (average approximately 16 years), middle-aged (roughly 38), aged (around 66) and long-lived (just over 80). To avoid experimental bias, donors of different ages were randomly spread across the sequencing lanes. The study analyzed two additional independent replicas of 1 million unique cDNA reads from the same blood draw for two donors, one aged 18 to 29 and one aged 80 or older.

Study-level results and caveats: Compared with the aged group, more naive CD4+ T cells, fewer expanded clones and increased TCR diversity were shown by the long-lived group, suggesting age selection. A strong correlation was found between observed TCR beta diversity and the percentage of naive T cells measured by flow cytometry. Because profiling used bulk unsorted PBMCs, naive and antigen-experienced compartments could not be compared conclusively. Estimates of total diversity based on one million sequenced T cells were regarded as lower bounds and as underestimates. The CMV infection status of donors was not known, potentially confounding age-related changes in expanded clonotypes. As age increased, observed TCR beta diversity per million T cells dropped in a roughly linear way, and a significant reduction was already evident by age about 40.

To prepare the library, 5' RACE was applied. Sequenced on an Illumina HiSeq 2500. The second PCR ran for about 7 to 11 cycles and used a J-beta primer mix along with a sample-barcoded 5' primer. Each TCR beta cDNA molecule received a unique molecular identifier from a template-switch 5' adaptor carrying 12 random nucleotides. Each sample yielded at least 2.5 million CDR3-containing paired-end reads. All of the RNA was converted into first-strand cDNA using the Mint cDNA synthesis kit, with a TRBC-specific oligonucleotide serving as the primer. After uracil-DNA glycosylase treatment, a first 18-cycle PCR used universal primers M1SS and BC2_uni_R on all cDNA. The study's processing was this. Normalization of each sample was performed by random selection of 1 million high-quality reads, each carrying a distinct molecular identifier. Reads sharing molecular identifiers were discarded rather than binned into consensus sequences. CDR3 identification, clonotype clustering and error correction used MiTCR with a Q25 quality threshold and the strictest error-elimination algorithm. A nonparametric unseen species model with Euler transformation was used to estimate lower-bound total TCR beta diversity. TCRdb reprocessing: public reads trimmed at Q25 with fastp, clones called with MiXCR, in-frame beta chains kept. When rows share a CDR3 protein, they turn into one entry using the most common DNA and genes. None of the V and J calls come from the authors' own analysis; TCRdb made them. This sample is represented by about 1.6 million distinct CDR3 sequences; about 35% of them were singletons. The ten largest clonotypes hold around 11% of the sample.

CDR1 and CDR2 were assigned from the germline V gene (reference sequence) as DFQATT and SNEGSKA. The CDR3 contains 12 residues, cysteine and phenylalanine counted. Of all the DNA, just the CDR3 is kept, 36 bases in frame from base 1. The donors were roughly 40 Caucasian individuals from Russia, aged roughly 6 to 90 years, who were systemically healthy. About 9.6 milliliters of peripheral blood were collected from each donor into EDTA-treated Vacutainer tubes. PBMCs were isolated by Ficoll-Paque density-gradient centrifugation, with at least 7 million obtained per sample. Trizol reagent was used to extract total RNA from the PBMCs, yielding at least 5 micrograms per sample. The percentages of naive CD45RAhigh/CD27high T cells were determined by flow cytometry on a PBMC aliquot from every donor. This clonotype was seen many times. The antigen it binds to is not known. One end of the junction is discordant with germline, which a read error may explain.

The sequencing input was blood. The chain is assembled from TRBV20-1 and TRBJ2-7; TRBD2 lines up with 7 middle nucleotides. This TCR derives from a woman aged 25 to 39 in good health. The base sequence is TGCAGGGCTACCGGGACTACCTACGAGCAGTACTTC. This is translated as CRATGTTYEQYF.